This T cell receptor (beta chain) is from a study of cytomegalovirus exposure and HLA in healthy donors. 13 Jbeta primers and 60 Vbeta primers were used for the PCR. Clones were sequenced by immunoSEQ multiplex PCR, and TCRdb holds only the in-frame ones, with some missing. The sample lists fewer than 95,000 clones, more than 75% occurring once. This clone has a single count. The specimen was PBMCs. This clonotype was obtained from a young man in good health and CMV-seronegative.

CDR3: CASSTGGNSPLHF. The CDR3 DNA follows: TGTGCCAGCTCCACAGGGGGTAATTCACCCCTCCACTTT. The chain links TRBV7-9 to TRBJ1-6; the match to TRBD1 covers 8 bases. V trimming: 8 bases; J trimming: 6 bases; junction bases outside the gene matches: 3. This CDR3 comprises 13 residues. CDR1 and CDR2 (germline): SEHNR, FQNEAQ (reference sequence).